This T cell receptor beta chain appears in the sequencing data of a study of control samples from healthy donors and cancer patients. Libraries were prepared by immunoSEQ multiplex PCR; TCRdb keeps only in-frame clonotypes and omits some of them. Of 30,000 to 40,000 clones listed, about 93% are singletons. Between the trimmed V and J ends, which lost 4 bases and 2 bases, there was a span of 6 bases. This CDR3 comprises 12 residues. Germline V gene sequence: CDR1 SNHLY, CDR2 FYNNEI. The receptor was isolated from a man in his forties with colorectal cancer. This chain joins TRBV2 and TRBJ2-7, with D possibly matching TRBD2 (6 bases). Source material: PBMCs. The CDR3 nucleotides are TGTGCCAGCAGTGGGAGGGCCTACGAGCAGTACTTC. The encoded protein is CASSGRAYEQYF.